Given below is one T cell receptor (beta chain) in context. Its cognate antigen is unknown. Generated by immunoSEQ multiplex PCR, the TCRdb table keeps only in-frame clones and is missing some. Seen here are over 40,000 clones, about three quarters observed once, and the top ten hold roughly 3.5%. The record originates from a study of early stage breast cancer tumors. Study information: ER+/PR+/HER2- status applied to about 80% of the 16 invasive breast tumors.

Losses at the gene ends were 7 bases for V and 3 bases for J; bases not matched to a gene: 10. The CDR3 runs to 15 residues. Germline lookup yields CDR1 GTSNPN and CDR2 SVGIG (reference sequence). Study results and limitations: Compared with adjacent normal breast, tumors showed around 2.5-fold denser, more clonal T cells.

The clonotype was recovered from a person aged 35-50 years with breast cancer. The specimen was blood. This chain links TRBV30 with TRBJ2-2, with 8 positions matching TRBD2. CDR3 protein: CASPLSGGYTGELFF. CDR3 sequence (DNA): TGTGCCTCCCCACTAAGCGGGGGCTACACCGGGGAGCTGTTTTTT.